This is a list of T cell receptor beta chains from one sample in a study of shared clonotypes between healthy human individuals. Clones were read by immunoSEQ multiplex PCR, and TCRdb kept only the in-frame ones, dropping some. Of roughly 500,000 clones in the sample, around 79% are singletons; the top ten hold around 14%. Material: PBMCs. The receptors come from a middle-aged woman in good health. Some clones in this sample may be carry-over from other donors' samples. CDR3s include the opening cysteine and the closing phenylalanine or tryptophan. A D gene is named only where the DNA matches it firmly. Clone size is stated in some rows and not others, as once, few, many or a class when expanded.

abundance	v_gene	len	j_gene	d_gene	CDR3nt	CDR3aa
NA	TRBV11-2	15	TRBJ2-5	NA	TGTGCCAGTGGGGGGAGGGGGCCAGACCAAGAGACCCAGTACTTC	CASGGRGPDQETQYF
few	TRBV27	14	TRBJ1-2	TRBD1	TGTGCCAGCAGCGCTAGACAGGGGACCTATGGCTACACCTTC	CASSARQGTYGYTF
once	TRBV10-3	17	TRBJ2-4	TRBD1	TGTGCCATCAGTGAGTCCCGGACAGGGGGGGGCAAAAACATTCAGTACTTC	CAISESRTGGGKNIQYF
NA	TRBV4-3	14	TRBJ2-2	NA	TGCGCCAGCAGCCCGAGGGTAGGCACCGGGGAGCTGTTTTTT	CASSPRVGTGELFF
NA	TRBV10-3	16	TRBJ2-1	NA	TGTGCCATCAGTGATGTCTTAAAAAGCTCCTACAATGAGCAGTTCTTC	CAISDVLKSSYNEQFF
once	TRBV7-3	13	TRBJ2-1	NA	TGTGCCAGCAGCTTAGCGGGGGCGAATGAGCAGTTCTTC	CASSLAGANEQFF
NA	TRBV4-2	17	TRBJ2-7	NA	TGTGCCAGCAGCCAAGATGAAGCCGAGTACCCTCCCTACGAGCAGTACTTC	CASSQDEAEYPPYEQYF
NA	TRBV5-1	13	TRBJ1-2	NA	TGCGCCAGCAGCTTGGGCAGCAACTATGGCTACACCTTC	CASSLGSNYGYTF
NA	TRBV5-1	17	TRBJ2-3	NA	TGCGCCAGCAGCTCCTCCTTCGGGGATATTACCCGAGATACGCAGTATTTT	CASSSSFGDITRDTQYF
NA	TRBV28	17	TRBJ1-1	TRBD1	TGTGCCAGCAGCCCAAAGGGGACAGGGGGCTGGGGCACTGAAGCTTTCTTT	CASSPKGTGGWGTEAFF
NA	TRBV4-2	17	TRBJ2-5	NA	TGTGCCAGCAGCCAAGATTTTCAAGGGCCCAGGCTGGAGACCCAGTACTTC	CASSQDFQGPRLETQYF
NA	TRBV4-3	13	TRBJ1-4	NA	TGCGCCAGCAGCCGGGACCTTAATGAAAAACTGTTTTTT	CASSRDLNEKLFF
NA	TRBV9	16	TRBJ2-5	TRBD1	TGTGCCAGCAGCCCCTTGACAGGGGGGTCGGGAGAGACCCAGTACTTC	CASSPLTGGSGETQYF
many	TRBV10-2	12	TRBJ1-1	NA	TGCGCCAGCAGGGACAGTAGCACTGAAGCTTTCTTT	CASRDSSTEAFF
NA	TRBV7-3	13	TRBJ2-7	TRBD2	TGTGCCAGCAGCTGGCGGGAGGGGTACGAGCAGTACTTC	CASSWREGYEQYF
NA	TRBV4-2	15	TRBJ2-5	TRBD2	TGTGCCAGCAGCCGGGCTAGCGGCATCCAAGAGACCCAGTACTTC	CASSRASGIQETQYF
NA	TRBV18	15	TRBJ2-3	NA	TGTGCCAGCTCACCAATGGGCGGGAGCACAGATACGCAGTATTTT	CASSPMGGSTDTQYF
NA	TRBV4-3	15	TRBJ1-5	NA	TGCGCCAGCAGCCAAGGGACCTGGGGCAATCAGCCCCAGCATTTT	CASSQGTWGNQPQHF
NA	TRBV15	14	TRBJ1-1	NA	TGTGCCACCAGCAGAGATTCGATGGGCACTGAAGCTTTCTTT	CATSRDSMGTEAFF
NA	TRBV5-5	16	TRBJ2-3	TRBD2	TGTGCCAGCAGCTTGAAGCAACGGGAGGCGATGAATACGCAGTATTTT	CASSLKQREAMNTQYF